These T cell receptor beta chains were read from a single sample in a study of cytomegalovirus exposure and HLA in healthy donors. Assay: immunoSEQ multiplex PCR; the TCRdb copy retains only in-frame clones and omits some. The sample contains 150,000 to 200,000 clones, roughly 82% of which appear only once. Sequencing was performed on PBMCs. These receptors all come from a woman in her 50s in good health and CMV-seropositive. CDR3s include the opening cysteine and the closing phenylalanine or tryptophan. The D gene is left open where the match is weak. The size field is filled for only some rows; it gives once, few, many or a size class.

v_call	d_call	clone_size	j_call	cdr3_aa	cdr3_nt
TRBV18	TRBD2	NA	TRBJ2-5	CASSPPLRGVQETQYF	TGTGCCAGCTCACCACCACTGCGGGGGGTCCAAGAGACCCAGTACTTC
TRBV6-5	TRBD1	NA	TRBJ1-1	CASSYSGTGSTEAFF	TGTGCCAGCAGTTACTCCGGGACAGGGTCTACTGAAGCTTTCTTT
TRBV2	NA	NA	TRBJ2-7	CASSEQVRSYEQYF	TGTGCCAGCAGTGAACAGGTGCGCTCCTACGAGCAGTACTTC
TRBV18	NA	NA	TRBJ2-5	CASSPLSKQETQYF	TGTGCCAGCTCACCACTGTCTAAACAAGAGACCCAGTACTTC
TRBV2	TRBD1	NA	TRBJ1-1	CASSDVDRGNIEAFF	TGTGCCAGCAGTGATGTAGACAGGGGCAACATTGAAGCTTTCTTT
TRBV2	NA	NA	TRBJ1-2	CASSRNRGNYGYTF	TGTGCCAGCAGCCGAAATAGGGGCAACTATGGCTACACCTTC
TRBV10-1	NA	NA	TRBJ1-5	CASSEGPSQPQHF	TGCGCCAGCAGTGAGGGGCCCAGCCAGCCCCAGCATTTT
TRBV7-9	NA	few	TRBJ1-2	CSSSLDSYGYTF	TGTTCCAGCAGCTTAGATAGCTATGGCTACACCTTC
TRBV7-8	NA	NA	TRBJ2-7	CASSLEIGGNYEQYF	TGTGCCAGCAGCTTAGAGATCGGCGGAAACTACGAGCAGTACTTC
TRBV5-6	NA	NA	TRBJ2-1	CASSPVMNNEQFF	TGTGCCAGCAGCCCGGTTATGAACAATGAGCAGTTCTTC
TRBV18	NA	NA	TRBJ1-1	CASSAGVGSTEAFF	TGTGCCAGCTCGGCCGGGGTTGGGAGCACTGAAGCTTTCTTT
TRBV25-1	TRBD2	once	TRBJ2-2	CASSRLGTSGGGTGELFF	TGTGCCAGCAGCCGCCTCGGGACTAGCGGGGGAGGTACCGGGGAGCTGTTTTTT
TRBV4-2	NA	NA	TRBJ2-1	CASSQDEARNEQFF	TGTGCCAGCAGCCAAGATGAGGCGCGCAATGAGCAGTTCTTC
TRBV19	TRBD1	NA	TRBJ1-2	CASSPTGGAPRGYTF	TGTGCCAGTAGTCCTACAGGGGGCGCCCCTAGGGGCTACACCTTC
TRBV7-2	NA	NA	TRBJ1-1	CASSFAIRNTEAFF	TGTGCCAGCAGCTTCGCCATCAGAAACACTGAAGCTTTCTTT
TRBV9	NA	NA	TRBJ1-6	CASSSDGDGPLHF	TGTGCCAGCAGCTCCGACGGGGATGGACCCCTCCACTTT
TRBV4-1	NA	NA	TRBJ1-2	CASSQGKTRGAGYTF	TGCGCCAGCAGCCAAGGGAAGACCAGGGGCGCTGGCTACACCTTC